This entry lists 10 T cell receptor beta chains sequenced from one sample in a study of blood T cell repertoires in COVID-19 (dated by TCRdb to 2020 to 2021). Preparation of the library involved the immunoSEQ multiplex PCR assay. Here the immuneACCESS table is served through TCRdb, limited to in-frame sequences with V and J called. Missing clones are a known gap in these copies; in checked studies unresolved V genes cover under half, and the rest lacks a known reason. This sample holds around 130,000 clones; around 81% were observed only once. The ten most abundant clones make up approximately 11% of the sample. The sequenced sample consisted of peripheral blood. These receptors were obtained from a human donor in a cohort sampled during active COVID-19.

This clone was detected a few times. CDR3 nucleotides: TGTGCCAGCAGCCACCGGAGCGGAGCAGATACGCAGTATTTT. Residues: CASSHRSGADTQYF. J is TRBJ2-3 and V is TRBV27; possibly TRBD2 for D (5 bases). V dropped 6 bases and J dropped 4 bases, with 14 bases sitting between them. Germline CDR1 is MNHEY and CDR2 is SMNVEV (reference sequence). This CDR3 contains 14 residues.

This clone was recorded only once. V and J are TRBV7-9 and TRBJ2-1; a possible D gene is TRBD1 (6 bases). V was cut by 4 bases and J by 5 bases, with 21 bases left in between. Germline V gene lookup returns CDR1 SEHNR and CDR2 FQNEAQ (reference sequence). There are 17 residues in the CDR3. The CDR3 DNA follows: TGTGCCAGCAGCTCGTTCGGGTGGCAGGGGCTAAACAATGAGCAGTTCTTC. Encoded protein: CASSSFGWQGLNNEQFF. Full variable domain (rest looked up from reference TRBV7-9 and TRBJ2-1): DTGVSQNPRHKITKRGQNVTFRCDPISEHNRLYWYRQTLGQGPEFLTYFQNEAQLEKSRLLSDRFSAERPKGSFSTLEIQRTEQGDSAMYLCASSSFGWQGLNNEQFFGPGTRLTVL.

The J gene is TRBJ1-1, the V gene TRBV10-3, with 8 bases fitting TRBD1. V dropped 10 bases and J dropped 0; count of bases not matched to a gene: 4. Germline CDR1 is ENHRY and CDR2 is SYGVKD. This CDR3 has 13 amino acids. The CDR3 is CATGQVMNTEAFF. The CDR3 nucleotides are TGTGCCACGGGACAGGTCATGAACACTGAAGCTTTCTTT.

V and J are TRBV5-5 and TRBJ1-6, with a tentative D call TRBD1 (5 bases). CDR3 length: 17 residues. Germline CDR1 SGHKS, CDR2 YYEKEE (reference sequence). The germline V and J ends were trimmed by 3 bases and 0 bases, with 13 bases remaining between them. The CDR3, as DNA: TGTGCCAGCAGCTCGGTTGGGGGGAGCTCCTATAATTCACCCCTCCACTTT. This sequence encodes CASSSVGGSSYNSPLHF.

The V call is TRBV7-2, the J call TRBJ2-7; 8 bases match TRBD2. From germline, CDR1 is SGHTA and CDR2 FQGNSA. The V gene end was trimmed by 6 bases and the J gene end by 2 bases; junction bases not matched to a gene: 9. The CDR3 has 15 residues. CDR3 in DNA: TGTGCCAGCAGATACCCGGGGGGGAGGACCTACGAGCAGTACTTC. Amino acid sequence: CASRYPGGRTYEQYF.

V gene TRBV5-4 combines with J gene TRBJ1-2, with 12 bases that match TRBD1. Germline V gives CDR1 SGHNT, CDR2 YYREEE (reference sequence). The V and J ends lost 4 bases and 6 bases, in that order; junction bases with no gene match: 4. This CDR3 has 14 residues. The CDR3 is CASSQGQGANGYTF. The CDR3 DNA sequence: TGTGCCAGCAGCCAGGGACAGGGGGCGAATGGCTACACCTTC.

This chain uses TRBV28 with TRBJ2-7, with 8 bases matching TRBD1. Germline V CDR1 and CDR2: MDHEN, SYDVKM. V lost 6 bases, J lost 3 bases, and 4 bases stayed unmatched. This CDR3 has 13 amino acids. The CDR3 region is CASSRTGSYEQYF. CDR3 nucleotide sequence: TGTGCCAGCAGCCGGACAGGGAGCTACGAGCAGTACTTC. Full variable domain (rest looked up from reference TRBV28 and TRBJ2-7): DVKVTQSSRYLVKRTGEKVFLECVQDMDHENMFWYRQDPGLGLRLIYFSYDVKMKEKGDIPEGYSVSREKKERFSLILESASTNQTSMYLCASSRTGSYEQYFGPGTRLTVT.

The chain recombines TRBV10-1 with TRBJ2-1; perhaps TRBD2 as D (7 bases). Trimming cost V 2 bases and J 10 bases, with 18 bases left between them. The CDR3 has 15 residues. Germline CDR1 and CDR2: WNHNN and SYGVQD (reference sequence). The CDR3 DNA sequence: TGCGCCAGCAGTGAGACGGGGGGCGGGATTCGAGAGCAGTTCTTC. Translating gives CASSETGGGIREQFF.

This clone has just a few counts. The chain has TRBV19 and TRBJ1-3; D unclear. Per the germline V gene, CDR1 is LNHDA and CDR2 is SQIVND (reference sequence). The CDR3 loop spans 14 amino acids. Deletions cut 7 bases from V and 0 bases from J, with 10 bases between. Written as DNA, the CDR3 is TGTGCCAGTATCGAAAGCGACTCTGGAAACACCATATATTTT. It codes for CASIESDSGNTIYF.

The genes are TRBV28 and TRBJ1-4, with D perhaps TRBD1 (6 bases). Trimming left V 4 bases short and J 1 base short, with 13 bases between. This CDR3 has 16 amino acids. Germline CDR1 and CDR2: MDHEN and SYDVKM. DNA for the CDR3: TGTGCCAGCAGTTCTTACAACAGGGTAACTAATGAAAAACTGTTTTTT. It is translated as CASSSYNRVTNEKLFF.